Shown below are 27 T cell receptor beta chains from a single sample sequenced in a study of blood T cells in healthy people across ages. A second 7 to 11 cycle PCR used barcoded and J-beta primers. Each CDR3 protein is one row after TCRdb ran MiXCR on the 5' RACE reads. Of more than 750,000 distinct CDR3 sequences listed, just under 30% are singletons. The sample also formed part of further work on T cells of mothers and their children.

Source material: blood. Receptor source: a woman aged 40-49 years in good health.

This rearrangement joins TRBV9 to TRBJ2-7; TRBD2 matches 11 bases. This CDR3 region has 16 residues. The trim removed 4 bases at V and 7 bases at J, leaving 13 bases unmatched. The germline V gene encodes CDR1 SGDLS and CDR2 YYNGEE. DNA of the CDR3: TGTGCCAGCAGCAGGGGACTAGCGGTTATCTACAATGAGCAGTACTTC. Its translation is CASSRGLAVIYNEQYF.

The V call is TRBV27, the J call TRBJ2-2; 8 bases map to TRBD1. The germline V gene has CDR1 MNHEY and CDR2 SMNVEV (reference sequence). V lost 4 bases, J lost 0 bases, and 4 bases stayed unmatched. The CDR3 has 16 residues. CDR3 nucleotides: TGTGCCAGCAGTTGGACAGGGTATACGAACACCGGGGAGCTGTTTTTT. Its protein is CASSWTGYTNTGELFF.

As concerns this clonotype: The CDR3 does not end in the conserved phenylalanine or tryptophan, so this is likely a read error. The chain employs TRBV20-1 and TRBJ1-5; D call uncertain. Trimming cost V 4 bases and J 5 bases, with 9 bases left between them. Germline CDR1 and CDR2: DFQATT and SNEGSKA (reference sequence). CDR3 length: 12 residues. CDR3 nucleotides: TGCAGTGCTAATACAGCTGATCAGCCCCAGCATTGT. Protein product: CSANTADQPQHC.

The gene calls are TRBV4-1 and TRBJ2-5; D perhaps matches TRBD2 (5 bases). V gave up 5 bases and J gave up 1 base, with 17 bases separating them. Germline CDR1 MGHRA, CDR2 YSYEKL. This CDR3 spans 16 amino acids. Here the CDR3 DNA reads TGCGCCAGCAGCTACTCGGGTGGAGCGGCCCAAGAGACCCAGTACTTC. Protein product: CASSYSGGAAQETQYF.

This clonotype occurred many times. The rearrangement uses TRBV6-6 and TRBJ2-5; D perhaps matches TRBD1 (5 bases). Per the germline V gene, CDR1 is MNHNY and CDR2 is SVGAGI (reference sequence). The CDR3 loop spans 15 amino acids. V was clipped by 7 bases and J by 1 base, with 16 bases between them. DNA of the CDR3: TGTGCCAGCAAACCCACAGGAATGATCCAAGAGACCCAGTACTTC. This gives the protein CASKPTGMIQETQYF.

This sequence joins TRBV7-3 and TRBJ1-1; a weak D match, TRBD1 (5 bases). Per germline, CDR1 SGHTA and CDR2 FQGTGA. Trimming shortened V by 5 bases and J by 0 bases, and 13 bases separated the two germline ends. The CDR3 loop spans 15 amino acids. DNA of the CDR3: TGTGCCAGCAGCCGGGACGGACCCATGAACACTGAAGCTTTCTTT. Translated: CASSRDGPMNTEAFF.

CDR3 amino acids: CSARPWEGPMVDTQYF. CDR3 nucleotide sequence: TGCAGTGCTAGGCCGTGGGAGGGGCCAATGGTTGATACGCAGTATTTT. The chain carries TRBV20-1 and TRBJ2-3; 7 bases fit TRBD2. Germline values: CDR1 DFQATT, CDR2 SNEGSKA (reference sequence). The junction had 15 bases not matched to a gene; V was cut back by 3 bases and J by 6 bases. The CDR3 totals 16 residues.

The V and J genes are TRBV20-1 and TRBJ1-4; 7 bases are shared with TRBD1. The V segment lost 8 bases and the J segment 1 base; nucleotides outside the gene matches: 10. In germline, CDR1 is DFQATT, CDR2 SNEGSKA (reference sequence). This CDR3 spans 15 amino acids. The CDR3 is CSLGGGAGTNEKLFF. CDR3 sequence (DNA): TGCAGTTTAGGAGGGGGCGCAGGAACTAATGAAAAACTGTTTTTT.

The chain employs TRBV7-9 and TRBJ2-5; D is ambiguous. The CDR3 has 14 residues. Germline CDR1 is SEHNR and CDR2 is FQNEAQ (reference sequence). V shed 1 base and J shed 5 bases, with 11 bases lying between them. DNA for the CDR3: TGTGCCAGCAGCTTAGGGAGCCGTTTGGAGACCCAGTACTTC. Protein product: CASSLGSRLETQYF.

This clonotype was recorded a few times. The rearrangement joins TRBV27 to TRBJ1-1; possible D gene TRBD1, 5 bases. V was clipped by 6 bases and J by 1 base, with 12 bases between them. Germline lookup yields CDR1 MNHEY and CDR2 SMNVEV (reference sequence). The CDR3 is made up of 14 amino acids. The CDR3 DNA sequence: TGTGCCAGCAGCCGAGGGGATTCGAACACTGAAGCTTTCTTT. Translated: CASSRGDSNTEAFF.

Remarks on this clonotype: One base away lies a much larger clone, so this may be a sequencing read error. The chain combines TRBV4-3 with TRBJ2-1; 7 bases line up with TRBD1. From germline, CDR1 is LGHNA and CDR2 YSLEER. The CDR3 runs to 14 residues. The CDR3 reads CARSQGQAYNEQFF. DNA of the CDR3: TGCGCCCGCAGCCAAGGACAGGCCTACAATGAGCAGTTCTTC.

This rearrangement joins TRBV28 to TRBJ1-2; 12 bases match TRBD1. Germline V lookup: CDR1 MDHEN, CDR2 SYDVKM. The CDR3 runs to 15 residues. V gave up 4 bases and J gave up 7 bases; unmatched junction bases: 7. In DNA, the CDR3 is TGTGCCAGCAGTTGGGGACAGGGGGCTAAGGGTGGCTACACCTTC. Translation gives CASSWGQGAKGGYTF.

This clonotype was seen many times. The chain combines TRBV28 with TRBJ2-7, with 8 bases lining up with TRBD2. Trimming removed 6 bases from V and 0 bases from J; junction bases left unmatched: 4. CDR1 is MDHEN, CDR2 SYDVKM, per germline. This CDR3 is 14 amino acids long. CDR3 sequence reads: CASRVAGSSYEQYF. Here the CDR3 DNA reads TGTGCCAGCAGAGTAGCGGGGAGCTCCTACGAGCAGTACTTC.

The rearrangement uses TRBV5-1 and TRBJ2-1, with 10 bases aligning to TRBD2. The CDR3 consists of 17 residues. In germline, CDR1 is SGHRS, CDR2 YFSETQ. Trimming at V came to 0 bases and at J to 7 bases, leaving 10 bases not matched to a gene. As DNA, the CDR3 is TGCGCCAGCAGCTTGGGTTTAAGCGGGGGGGCCAAGAATGAGCAGTTCTTC. It specifies CASSLGLSGGAKNEQFF. The entire variable domain, with the rest obtained from reference TRBV5-1 and TRBJ2-1, is as follows: KAGVTQTPRYLIKTRGQQVTLSCSPISGHRSVSWYQQTPGQGLQFLFEYFSETQRNKGNFPGRFSGRQFSNSRSEMNVSTLELGDSALYLCASSLGLSGGAKNEQFFGPGTRLTVL.

V and J are TRBV24-1 and TRBJ2-3; the D is unclear. The germline V gene encodes CDR1 KGHDR and CDR2 SFDVKD. Trimming cost V 7 bases and J 6 bases, with 7 bases left between them. CDR3 size: 11 residues. The CDR3: CATRFGDTQYF. CDR3 nucleotide sequence: TGTGCCACCAGGTTTGGTGATACGCAGTATTTT.

The V call is TRBV5-1, the J call TRBJ2-3; D call uncertain. The germline V gene encodes CDR1 SGHRS and CDR2 YFSETQ. Trimming removed 0 bases at V and 1 base at J, with 9 bases between. The CDR3 sequence is 15 residues long. The CDR3 DNA sequence: TGCGCCAGCAGCTTGGACGGCGTTGGCACAGATACGCAGTATTTT. Its protein product is CASSLDGVGTDTQYF.

The chain couples TRBV11-1 to TRBJ2-5, with D tentatively TRBD1 (5 bases). The CDR3 contains 14 residues. Germline V gene data show CDR1 as SGHAT and CDR2 as FQDESV (reference sequence). V gave up 5 bases and J gave up 1 base, with 11 bases separating them. The chain's CDR3 is CASSPGWTQETQYF. The CDR3 DNA reads as TGTGCCAGCAGCCCAGGGTGGACCCAAGAGACCCAGTACTTC.

As concerns this clonotype: This sequence may be a read error, since a much larger clone differs from it by one base. The gene calls are TRBV3-1 and TRBJ2-1; TRBD2 agrees at 11 bases. The germline gives CDR1 LGHDT, CDR2 YNNKEL (reference sequence). This CDR3 contains 13 residues. The CDR3 protein is CASRLAGENERFF. The CDR3, as DNA: TGTGCCAGCAGACTAGCGGGGGAGAATGAGCGGTTCTTC.

This clonotype has only a few counts. The chain has TRBV6-6 and TRBJ1-5; possibly TRBD1 for D (5 bases). Trimming removed 8 bases at V and 6 bases at J, with 14 bases between. CDR1 is MNHNY and CDR2 is SVGAGI in the germline V gene (reference sequence). The CDR3 sequence is 13 residues long. The CDR3 spells CASAWGRSQPQHF. Written as DNA, the CDR3 is TGTGCCAGCGCCTGGGGCAGGTCTCAGCCCCAGCATTTT.

The genes are TRBV5-1 and TRBJ2-3; D is perhaps TRBD1 (6 bases). The germline V gene encodes CDR1 SGHRS and CDR2 YFSETQ. The CDR3 has 13 residues. V was clipped by 9 bases and J by 2 bases, with 13 bases between them. The CDR3 loop reads CATGTPNTDTQYF. In nucleotides, the CDR3 is TGCGCCACCGGGACACCTAACACAGATACGCAGTATTTT.

The sample holds a few counts of this clonotype. This chain joins TRBV5-1 and TRBJ1-2; the match to TRBD1 covers 7 bases. Germline V gene lookup returns CDR1 SGHRS and CDR2 YFSETQ. This CDR3 region has 15 residues. The junction had 6 bases not matched to a gene; V was cut back by 0 bases and J by 4 bases. CDR3 in DNA: TGCGCCAGCAGCTTGGCCGGGACAGATTTCTATGGCTACACCTTC. Protein sequence: CASSLAGTDFYGYTF.

This clonotype was seen only a few times. The V gene is TRBV20-1, the J gene TRBJ1-1; D gene unclear. Germline CDR1 is DFQATT and CDR2 is SNEGSKA (reference sequence). Trimming removed 0 bases from V and 6 bases from J, with 5 bases in between. There are 11 residues in the CDR3. The CDR3 coding sequence is TGCAGTGCTAGAGAAAATCCTGAAGCTTTCTTT. Amino acids: CSARENPEAFF.

The J gene is TRBJ2-1, the V gene TRBV29-1; D possibly matches TRBD1 or TRBD2 (5 bases each). There are 13 residues in the CDR3. The V end was cut by 6 bases, the J end by 5 bases, with 14 bases between. The germline CDR1 and CDR2 sequences are SQVTM and ANQGSEA. CDR3 sequence (DNA): TGCAGCGTGGACGGGACGGACCACAATGAGCAGTTCTTC. Protein sequence: CSVDGTDHNEQFF.

The V and J genes are TRBV28 and TRBJ1-2; D not resolved. V was shortened by 3 bases and J by 4 bases, with 9 bases between the two germline ends. Germline-derived CDR1 and CDR2 are MDHEN and SYDVKM. The CDR3 contains 13 residues. CDR3 DNA sequence: TGTGCCAGCAGTTTTACACGGAGCTATGGCTACACCTTC. Its translation is CASSFTRSYGYTF.

The chain uses TRBV5-1 and TRBJ1-2; 7 nucleotides match TRBD1. The germline gives CDR1 SGHRS, CDR2 YFSETQ. The CDR3 runs 16 residues. J gave up 0 bases and V 4 bases, and 9 bases lay outside the gene matches. CDR3 loop: CASSQTTGTANYGYTF. In DNA form, the CDR3 reads TGCGCCAGCAGCCAAACCACCGGGACAGCTAACTATGGCTACACCTTC.

The chain combines TRBV12-3 or TRBV12-4 with TRBJ1-1, with a weak D call TRBD1 (6 bases). The V and J ends lost 7 bases and 4 bases respectively, with 16 bases between them. This CDR3 spans 14 amino acids. CDR3 sequence: CASKNHRESTEAFF. The DNA of the CDR3 is TGTGCCAGCAAGAATCACAGGGAGAGCACTGAAGCTTTCTTT.

The V call is TRBV20-1, the J call TRBJ2-7; TRBD1 agrees at 8 bases. V shed 4 bases and J 4 bases; nucleotides not matched to a gene: 12. CDR1 and CDR2 (germline): DFQATT, SNEGSKA (reference sequence). The CDR3 contains 15 residues. CDR3 region: CSANPGQGARYEQYF. In nucleotides, the CDR3 is TGCAGTGCTAACCCGGGGCAGGGGGCTCGGTACGAGCAGTACTTC.